These 21 T cell receptor beta chains share one sample of origin, sequenced in a study of T cells after yellow fever vaccination (dated by TCRdb to about 2019). The library was made by 5' RACE. This sample was sequenced with an Illumina HiSeq 2500. TCRdb trimmed the raw reads at Q25, called clones with MiXCR and kept productive beta chains. For every CDR3 protein sequence, its rows merge into one entry that carries the most common genes and DNA. The sample yields 510,000 or so distinct CDR3 sequences; 19% were counted once. Clones ranked in the top ten supply around 15% of the sample. The label giving this sample's treatment or condition can be read as: live attenuated yellow fever vaccine strain. Material: PBMCs, obtained 15 days after the yellow fever booster vaccination. These receptors all stem from a man aged 25-45 years who received the YFV17D yellow fever vaccine.

The CDR3 spells CASSLALTDRYEQFF. In DNA, the CDR3 is TGTGCCAGCAGCTTAGCGTTGACGGACAGGTATGAGCAGTTCTTC. The V and J genes are TRBV7-2 and TRBJ2-1; the match to TRBD1 covers 7 bases. J was trimmed by 8 bases and V by 0 bases; bases with no gene match: 7. Germline V gives CDR1 SGHTA, CDR2 FQGNSA. This CDR3 has 15 amino acids.

This clonotype was detected ten times or more. CDR3: CASILGVGYEQYF. The CDR3 DNA reads TGTGCCAGCATCCTAGGAGTCGGCTACGAGCAGTACTTC. The J gene is TRBJ2-7, the V gene TRBV7-2; no clear D gene. The V end was cut by 7 bases, the J end by 3 bases, with 13 bases between. Germline lookup yields CDR1 SGHTA and CDR2 FQGNSA. The CDR3 loop spans 13 amino acids.

V usage is TRBV20-1 and J usage is TRBJ2-2, with 8 nucleotides matching TRBD2. Germline V gene lookup returns CDR1 DFQATT and CDR2 SNEGSKA (reference sequence). Losses at the gene ends were 4 bases for V and 7 bases for J; bases not matched to a gene: 8. The CDR3 has 14 amino acids. The DNA for the CDR3 is TGCAGTGCTAAAGGCGGGAGGCAGAACGGGGAGCTGTTTTTT. Its protein is CSAKGGRQNGELFF.

The sample holds many counts of this clonotype. V is TRBV20-1 and J is TRBJ1-5; D gene unclear. CDR3 length: 13 amino acids. V lost 1 base to trimming and J lost 3 bases, with 7 bases between them. Germline assignment: CDR1 DFQATT and CDR2 SNEGSKA (reference sequence). CDR3 protein: CSARGRNNQPQHF. Written as DNA, the CDR3 is TGCAGTGCTAGAGGACGGAACAATCAGCCCCAGCATTTT.

The V and J genes are TRBV11-2 and TRBJ2-1; the D gene is possibly TRBD2 (5 bases). The CDR3 length is 18 residues. Trimming left V 5 bases short and J 4 bases short, with 24 bases between. In germline, CDR1 is SGHAT, CDR2 FQNNGV. In DNA, the CDR3 is TGTGCCAGCAGCCCGGTGGGAGCGGCCCAGAACACTTACAATGAGCAGTTCTTC. It encodes CASSPVGAAQNTYNEQFF.

The V gene is TRBV20-1, the J gene TRBJ2-1; D call uncertain. The V end was cut by 0 bases, the J end by 2 bases, with 11 bases between. The CDR3 sequence is 15 residues long. The germline V gene has CDR1 DFQATT and CDR2 SNEGSKA (reference sequence). The CDR3 spells CSAREGSRAYNEQFF. The CDR3 nucleotides are TGCAGTGCTAGAGAGGGCTCGAGAGCCTACAATGAGCAGTTCTTC.

This chain connects TRBV7-9 to TRBJ1-1; D remains ambiguous. The CDR3 length is 14 residues. Between the trimmed V and J ends, which lost 5 bases and 3 bases, there was a span of 13 bases. Germline CDR1 reads SEHNR; CDR2 reads FQNEAQ (reference sequence). CDR3 coding DNA: TGTGCCAGCAGCCTTCAACGGGTCCACACTGAAGCTTTCTTT. The encoded protein is CASSLQRVHTEAFF.

The V and J genes are TRBV20-1 and TRBJ1-1; D is possibly TRBD1 (5 bases). Germline V lookup: CDR1 DFQATT, CDR2 SNEGSKA (reference sequence). V lost 3 bases to trimming and J lost 2 bases, with 10 bases between them. This CDR3 has 13 amino acids. CDR3 amino acids: CSASRQGNTEAFF. In DNA, the CDR3 is TGCAGTGCTAGTCGCCAGGGAAACACTGAAGCTTTCTTT.

This chain joins TRBV7-2 and TRBJ2-7, with a possible D match to TRBD2 (6 bases). CDR1 is SGHTA, CDR2 FQGNSA, per germline. This CDR3 region has 15 residues. The V and J ends lost 0 bases and 2 bases respectively, with 11 bases between them. This chain's CDR3 is CASSLAVGGPYEQYF. The CDR3 coding sequence is TGTGCCAGCAGCTTAGCGGTCGGAGGGCCCTACGAGCAGTACTTC.

There are a few counts of this clonotype. The rearrangement uses TRBV30 and TRBJ2-3, with unresolved D. The CDR3 has 13 residues. Germline-derived CDR1 and CDR2 are GTSNPN and SVGIG (reference sequence). Trimming stripped 5 bases from V and 5 bases from J, with 14 bases between. In DNA form, the CDR3 reads TGTGCCTGGGATCGTGGCCACGGAGATACGCAGTATTTT. Translation gives CAWDRGHGDTQYF.

The chain couples TRBV7-2 to TRBJ1-4; D uncertain. V gave up 0 bases and J gave up 2 bases, with 13 bases separating them. Germline assignment: CDR1 SGHTA and CDR2 FQGNSA. The CDR3 has 17 residues. DNA of the CDR3: TGTGCCAGCAGCTTAGCACCCACCTCGGGGACTAATGAAAAACTGTTTTTT. Amino acid sequence: CASSLAPTSGTNEKLFF.

This clonotype has a handful of counts. The rearrangement links TRBV7-8 to TRBJ2-7; D remains unclear. The CDR3 is 13 residues long. Between the trimmed V and J ends, which lost 2 bases and 5 bases, there was a span of 10 bases. The germline V gene has CDR1 SGHVS and CDR2 FQNEAQ. CDR3 protein: CASSLPRSNEQYF. The CDR3 coding sequence is TGTGCCAGCAGCTTACCCCGATCCAACGAGCAGTACTTC.

This clonotype appeared a few times. The V and J genes are TRBV6-1 and TRBJ2-1; TRBD2 is a possible D gene (5 bases). V was clipped by 6 bases and J by 9 bases, with 27 bases between them. The CDR3 extends over 17 amino acids. Germline CDR1 and CDR2: MNHNS and SASEGT. The CDR3 region has the DNA TGTGCCAGCAGCCCGTCCGCCAGCGGAGGTGGCCTCGGTGAGCAGTTCTTC. Protein sequence: CASSPSASGGGLGEQFF.

A few counts support this clonotype. The J gene is TRBJ2-2, the V gene TRBV20-1; D remains unclear. Germline-derived CDR1 and CDR2 are DFQATT and SNEGSKA (reference sequence). This CDR3 is 11 amino acids long. Trimming cost V 6 bases and J 7 bases, with 9 bases left between them. The CDR3, as DNA: TGCAGTGCCGGCCCCGGCGGGGAGCTGTTTTTT. Translated: CSAGPGGELFF.

The chain couples TRBV11-2 to TRBJ2-5; 9 bases match TRBD2. V lost 5 bases, J lost 1 base, and 2 bases stayed unmatched. There are 14 residues in the CDR3. Germline CDR1 SGHAT, CDR2 FQNNGV. CDR3 loop: CASSMTSGQETQYF. The CDR3 DNA sequence: TGTGCCAGCAGCATGACTAGCGGCCAAGAGACCCAGTACTTC.

This chain joins TRBV6-1 and TRBJ1-1; no firm D call. V lost 2 bases and J 5 bases, leaving 12 bases between the germline ends. Germline CDR1 reads MNHNS; CDR2 reads SASEGT. CDR3 length: 14 amino acids. In DNA, the CDR3 is TGTGCCAGCAGTGAACACGGGGATGGGACTGAAGCTTTCTTT. Translation gives CASSEHGDGTEAFF.

There are a few counts of this clonotype. The CDR3 DNA follows: TGTGCCAGCAGCTTAGATCGGAAAGACAATGAGCAGTTCTTC. Translating it yields CASSLDRKDNEQFF. The chain links TRBV11-2 to TRBJ2-1; D not certain. CDR3 length: 14 residues. Trimming took off 0 bases at V and 5 bases at J, with 8 bases between the two ends. Germline lookup yields CDR1 SGHAT and CDR2 FQNNGV.

The chain has TRBV29-1 and TRBJ2-5; a possible D gene is TRBD2 (6 bases). Trimming left V 4 bases short and J 6 bases short, with 9 bases between. CDR3 length: 11 amino acids. Germline V gene lookup returns CDR1 SQVTM and CDR2 ANQGSEA. The CDR3 protein is CSVGRGQTQYF. For the CDR3, the DNA is TGCAGCGTTGGGAGGGGTCAGACCCAGTACTTC.

This clonotype turned up a few times. The chain couples TRBV11-2 to TRBJ2-2, with TRBD1 matching over 9 bases. Germline values: CDR1 SGHAT, CDR2 FQNNGV. J gave up 5 bases and V 0 bases, and 7 bases lay outside the gene matches. The CDR3 loop spans 17 amino acids. The chain's CDR3 is CASSLDRTGVSTGELFF. The CDR3 DNA sequence: TGTGCCAGCAGCTTAGACCGGACAGGGGTTTCGACCGGGGAGCTGTTTTTT.

This clonotype has a count of ten or more. V is TRBV6-1 and J is TRBJ2-1; TRBD2 aligns across 13 bases. The CDR3 sequence is 13 residues long. CDR1 and CDR2 (germline): MNHNS, SASEGT. V was clipped by 8 bases and J by 6 bases; unmatched bases: 1. This CDR3 is CASRLAGGNEQFF. The DNA of the CDR3 is TGTGCCAGCCGACTAGCGGGAGGCAATGAGCAGTTCTTC.

The chain carries TRBV10-3 and TRBJ1-1; D is uncertain. Trimming left V 4 bases short and J 1 base short, with 10 bases between. The CDR3 is 14 residues long. Germline assignment: CDR1 ENHRY and CDR2 SYGVKD. CDR3 residues: CAISVLGGNTEAFF. The CDR3 DNA is TGTGCCATCAGTGTCCTCGGAGGGAACACTGAAGCTTTCTTT.